Following are 23 T cell receptor beta chains from one sample sequenced in a study of blood T cell repertoires in COVID-19. The data were produced by immunoSEQ multiplex PCR, yet TCRdb's version contains in-frame clones alone and is incomplete. The sample has just over 150,000 clones; over 75% are singletons. Sequencing input: peripheral blood. Receptor source: a woman aged 40 to 49 with acute or convalescent COVID-19.

For the CDR3, the DNA is TGTGCCAGCAGCCATGGCAGTCTGACCTACGAGCAGTACTTC. Encoded protein: CASSHGSLTYEQYF. The chain recombines TRBV3-1 (or the pseudogene TRBV3-2) with TRBJ2-7; unclear D gene. Germline-derived CDR1 and CDR2 are LGHDT and YNNKEL (reference sequence). The V end lost 3 bases, the J end lost 2 bases, and 11 bases lay between the germline ends. The CDR3 runs to 14 residues.

The CDR3 here is CASSSTGLGNQPQHF. In DNA, the CDR3 is TGTGCCAGCAGCTCAACAGGATTGGGTAATCAGCCCCAGCATTTT. The chain couples TRBV7-8 to TRBJ1-5; D may be TRBD1 (5 bases). V was clipped by 4 bases and J by 4 bases, with 14 bases between them. The CDR3 has 15 residues. CDR1 and CDR2 from the germline V gene are SGHVS and FQNEAQ.

V gene TRBV9 combines with J gene TRBJ1-6; D gene ambiguous. From germline, CDR1 is SGDLS and CDR2 YYNGEE. The CDR3 length is 14 residues. The V gene lost 6 bases and the J gene lost 2 bases, with 9 bases spanning the gap. CDR3 sequence reads: CASTLGAYNSPLHF. The CDR3 DNA follows: TGTGCCAGCACCCTAGGCGCCTATAATTCACCCCTCCACTTT.

The chain joins TRBV5-6 to TRBJ2-7; tentative D call: TRBD1 (7 bases). Germline lookup yields CDR1 SGHDT and CDR2 YYEEEE. The CDR3 runs 17 residues. V was pared by 6 bases and J by 3 bases, with 25 bases between. CDR3 nucleotide sequence: TGTGCCAGCACTCTGGGGGGACAGACGCGACCTTACTACGAGCAGTACTTC. The encoded protein is CASTLGGQTRPYYEQYF.

This chain joins TRBV6-5 and TRBJ1-2; 10 nucleotides align to TRBD1. J gave up 5 bases and V 0 bases, and 3 bases lay outside the gene matches. The length of the CDR3 is 15 residues. Germline assignment: CDR1 MNHEY and CDR2 SVGAGI. The DNA of the CDR3 is TGTGCCAGCAGTTACTCCCGGGGACAGGGGTATGGCTACACCTTC. Its translation: CASSYSRGQGYGYTF.

The chain combines TRBV2 with TRBJ2-5, with TRBD2 matching over 12 bases. The ends lost 7 bases at V and 2 bases at J; junction bases unmatched: 2. Germline V gene lookup returns CDR1 SNHLY and CDR2 FYNNEI. This CDR3 contains 14 residues. The CDR3 sequence is CASTGLAGQETQYF. As DNA, the CDR3 is TGTGCCAGCACAGGACTAGCGGGGCAAGAGACCCAGTACTTC.

This chain connects TRBV4-1 to TRBJ2-2; D might be TRBD1 (6 bases). Germline V gene sequence: CDR1 MGHRA, CDR2 YSYEKL. The length of the CDR3 is 15 residues. Between the trimmed V and J ends, which lost 1 base and 2 bases, there was a span of 8 bases. CDR3 DNA: TGCGCCAGCAGCCAAGGGACAGCAAACACCGGGGAGCTGTTTTTT. It encodes CASSQGTANTGELFF.

This clone occurred once. This chain joins TRBV5-1 and TRBJ2-2; D remains unclear. V shed 1 base and J shed 1 base, with 8 bases lying between them. CDR1 and CDR2 (germline): SGHRS, YFSETQ. CDR3 length: 15 amino acids. CDR3 protein: CASSLLAGNTGELFF. In nucleotides, the CDR3 is TGCGCCAGCAGCTTGCTGGCAGGGAACACCGGGGAGCTGTTTTTT.

This chain links TRBV3-1 (or the pseudogene TRBV3-2) with TRBJ2-5; D not resolved. Germline lookup yields CDR1 LGHDT and CDR2 YNNKEL (reference sequence). The length of the CDR3 is 11 residues. V was clipped by 3 bases and J by 5 bases, with 4 bases between them. CDR3: CASSHEETQYF. In DNA form, the CDR3 reads TGTGCCAGCAGCCATGAGGAGACCCAGTACTTC.

The V gene is TRBV27, the J gene TRBJ2-7; 7 bases map to TRBD2. Germline V gene data show CDR1 as MNHEY and CDR2 as SMNVEV (reference sequence). The V segment lost 1 base and the J segment 0 bases; nucleotides outside the gene matches: 3. The CDR3 has 15 residues. This CDR3 reads CASSLWGDYSYEQYF. The CDR3, as DNA: TGTGCCAGCAGTTTATGGGGGGACTACTCCTACGAGCAGTACTTC.

This clone appeared a single time. The chain carries TRBV19 and TRBJ1-5; 7 bases line up with TRBD1. The CDR3 is made up of 15 amino acids. Germline CDR1 is LNHDA and CDR2 is SQIVND (reference sequence). After removal of 10 bases from V and 4 bases from J, the junction contained 13 bases not matched to a gene. CDR3 nucleotides: TGTGCCACCAAACAACAATCACAGGGGAATCAGCCCCAGCATTTT. It is translated as CATKQQSQGNQPQHF.

This clone appeared once. The chain links TRBV12-3 or TRBV12-4 to TRBJ1-1; D ambiguous. The CDR3 covers 12 residues. V was trimmed by 3 bases and J by 6 bases, leaving 8 bases between them. The CDR3 DNA reads as TGTGCCAGCAGTTTCAGGATCCCTGAAGCTTTCTTT. Protein sequence: CASSFRIPEAFF.

On this clone: At one end the junction does not follow the germline gene, possibly because of a read error. The chain combines TRBV6-5 with TRBJ1-1, with D unresolved. The CDR3 covers 12 residues. The V gene's germline CDR1 is MNHEY and CDR2 SVGAGI. The CDR3 region has the DNA TGTGCCAGCAGTTACTCGTCCTACGAAGTTTTCTTT. Translated: CASSYSSYEVFF.

The chain joins TRBV5-1 to TRBJ2-1; D may be TRBD2 (5 bases). Germline CDR1 is SGHRS and CDR2 is YFSETQ. The CDR3 contains 14 residues. V was cut by 3 bases and J by 6 bases, with 13 bases left in between. This chain's CDR3 is CASSSASFFNEQFF. CDR3 nucleotide sequence: TGCGCCAGCAGCTCTGCTAGCTTTTTCAATGAGCAGTTCTTC.

The chain links TRBV2 to TRBJ1-1; possible D gene TRBD1, 5 bases. V shed 4 bases and J shed 2 bases, with 11 bases lying between them. The CDR3 runs 14 residues. The germline CDR1 and CDR2 sequences are SNHLY and FYNNEI. The CDR3 coding sequence is TGTGCCAGCAGTGTCACAGGACTAAACACTGAAGCTTTCTTT. It encodes CASSVTGLNTEAFF.

The rearrangement links TRBV18 to TRBJ2-5, with a weak D call TRBD2 (6 bases). CDR1 and CDR2 (germline): KGHSH, LQKENI. This CDR3 spans 13 amino acids. Trimming shortened V by 3 bases and J by 2 bases, and 7 bases separated the two germline ends. The CDR3 spells CASSPTSQETQYF. The CDR3 nucleotides are TGTGCCAGCTCACCGACTAGTCAAGAGACCCAGTACTTC.

J is TRBJ2-2 and V is TRBV6-5; D is possibly TRBD1 (6 bases). Germline V gene sequence: CDR1 MNHEY, CDR2 SVGAGI. The length of the CDR3 is 13 residues. The V end lost 8 bases, the J end lost 6 bases, and 13 bases lay between the germline ends. Here the CDR3 reads CASEKQGSGELFF. In DNA, the CDR3 is TGTGCCAGCGAGAAACAGGGTTCCGGGGAGCTGTTTTTT.

The chain links TRBV5-1 to TRBJ2-2; TRBD1 aligns across 7 bases. V was clipped by 0 bases and J by 1 base; unmatched bases: 3. Per the germline V gene, CDR1 is SGHRS and CDR2 is YFSETQ. The CDR3 length is 16 residues. As DNA, the CDR3 is TGCGCCAGCAGCTTGGAGGACAGGTGGAACACCGGGGAGCTGTTTTTT. This gives the protein CASSLEDRWNTGELFF.

The rearrangement joins TRBV6-1 to TRBJ2-4; 15 bases align to TRBD2. Germline V CDR1 and CDR2: MNHNS, SASEGT. The CDR3 extends over 19 amino acids. The junction had 7 bases not matched to a gene; V was cut back by 4 bases and J by 0 bases. The CDR3: CASSGWTSGGGLAKNIQYF. CDR3 bases: TGTGCCAGCAGTGGGTGGACTAGCGGGGGGGGTTTAGCCAAAAACATTCAGTACTTC.

The chain combines TRBV6-5 with TRBJ2-1, with 8 bases that match TRBD2. The V gene's germline CDR1 is MNHEY and CDR2 SVGAGI. The V gene end was trimmed by 5 bases and the J gene end by 6 bases; junction bases not matched to a gene: 6. The CDR3 is made up of 14 amino acids. CDR3: CASSPFREGNEQFF. CDR3 in DNA: TGTGCCAGCAGTCCCTTCCGGGAGGGCAATGAGCAGTTCTTC.

The chain has TRBV12-5 and TRBJ2-1; D gene unclear. The V gene's germline CDR1 is LGHNT and CDR2 FRNRAP. The CDR3 is 16 amino acids. With 1 base removed from V and 1 base from J, the gap between germline ends came to 11 bases. This CDR3 reads CASGLDHYESYNEQFF. DNA for the CDR3: TGTGCTAGTGGTTTGGACCACTACGAGTCCTACAATGAGCAGTTCTTC. Combining the CDR3 with reference TRBV12-5 and TRBJ2-1 gives the whole variable domain DARVTQTPRHKVTEMGQEVTMRCQPILGHNTVFWYRQTMMQGLELLAYFRNRAPLDDSGMPKDRFSAEMPDATLATLKIQPSEPRDSAVYFCASGLDHYESYNEQFFGPGTRLTVL.

The rearrangement uses TRBV9 and TRBJ2-2; the match to TRBD2 covers 13 bases. J lost 6 bases, V lost 0 bases, and 2 bases had no gene match. In germline, CDR1 is SGDLS, CDR2 YYNGEE. CDR3 length: 16 amino acids. In nucleotides, the CDR3 is TGTGCCAGCAGCGTAGTGGGACTAGCGGGGTCCGGGGAGCTGTTTTTT. Protein: CASSVVGLAGSGELFF.

This rearrangement joins TRBV29-1 to TRBJ2-3, with 15 positions matching TRBD2. V gave up 4 bases and J gave up 5 bases; unmatched junction bases: 7. The CDR3 contains 16 residues. Germline CDR1 SQVTM, CDR2 ANQGSEA. CDR3 amino acids: CSVGRTSGGVGDTQYF. In nucleotides, the CDR3 is TGCAGCGTTGGACGGACTAGCGGGGGGGTGGGAGATACGCAGTATTTT.